A few counts support the clone carrying this T cell receptor (beta chain). Its antigen is not known. There were only healthy Caucasians among the donors. CDR1 is SQVTM and CDR2 is ANQGSEA in the germline V gene. V gave up 7 bases and J gave up 2 bases, with 9 bases separating them. This CDR3 comprises 11 residues. The sample originates from a study of identical twins. Notes on the study in general: Diverse VJ usage suggested most zero-insertion clonotypes were not invariant T cells. Out-of-frame TCR alpha sharing observed in monozygotic twins exceeded model estimates.

After template switching added a universal primer site, the resulting cDNA carried unique molecular identifiers. TCRdb independently ran MiXCR on the 5' RACE reads; one entry per CDR3 protein. The sample has about 340,000 distinct CDR3 sequences; roughly an eighth are singletons. The same data also contributed to another study, on yellow fever vaccine responses in identical twins.

This sequence was found in a woman between 18 and 29 years old in good health. Sequenced material: CD8+ T cells sorted from blood. V usage is TRBV29-1 and J usage is TRBJ2-7; no definite D call. CDR3: CSGSDTYEQYF. CDR3 sequence (DNA): TGCAGCGGGTCTGACACCTACGAGCAGTACTTC.